This entry concerns a single T cell receptor (beta chain). Its matching antigen is unknown. This entry is derived from a study of cytomegalovirus exposure and HLA in healthy donors. Study-level findings and limits: It was 164 TCR beta chains that were listed as cytomegalovirus-associated.

The PCR ran on 60 Vbeta and 13 Jbeta primers. Generated by immunoSEQ multiplex PCR, the TCRdb table keeps only in-frame clones and is missing some. This sample has tens of thousands of clones, with roughly 80% found just once. Germline values: CDR1 SGHDT, CDR2 YYEEEE. V gave up 3 bases and J gave up 6 bases; unmatched junction bases: 16. The CDR3 is made up of 18 amino acids. The chain combines TRBV5-6 with TRBJ1-5, with TRBD1 matching over 9 bases. The sample consisted of PBMCs. The receptor comes from a man under 40 in good health and CMV-seronegative. The CDR3 DNA reads TGTGCCAGCAGCTCCTCGATTGGGGACAGGGTCGGGAGTCAGCCCCAGCATTTT. It yields the protein CASSSSIGDRVGSQPQHF.